The clone carrying this T cell receptor beta chain was observed a few times. No antigen is known for it. Gene names are mouse gene names. The sequenced fragment ends 4 residues before the CDR3 boundary, so the rest is inferred from the germline J gene. Additional DNA sequences in this sample encode the identical CDR3. It was cDNA, reverse transcribed from extracted RNA, that served as the sequencing template. The protocol was immunoSEQ multiplex PCR, while the TCRdb copy is restricted to in-frame clones and leaves out a portion. The sample is made up of over 250,000 clones, none counted only once. The data stem from a study of CD8+ T cells in alopecia areata. Whole-study context: Graft recipients were approximately 6-10-week-old female C3H/HeJ mice, and donor skin originated from approximately 6-12-month-old C3H/HeJ mice with spontaneous alopecia. Study-level points and caveats: Lesional scalp, notably in alopecia totalis/universalis, had clonality above that of normal scalp.

Combined cutaneous lymph node cells underwent sorting by CD4, CD8alpha, NKG2D, NKG2ACE and additional markers. The trim removed 2 bases at V and 0 bases at J, leaving 0 bases unmatched. From germline, CDR1 is NSQYPW and CDR2 LRSPGD (reference sequence). The CDR3 is 14 amino acids. The clonotype originates from a C3H/HeJ mouse with alopecia areata. The MHC haplotype recorded for the strain is H2-k. Sequencing was performed on CD4+ T cells sorted from a lymph node. V usage is TRBV1 and J usage is TRBJ2-7, with 8 bases fitting TRBD1. CDR3 region: CTCSATGGSYEQYF. The CDR3 DNA, read in part, is TGCACCTGCAGTGCAACAGGGGGCTCCTAT.